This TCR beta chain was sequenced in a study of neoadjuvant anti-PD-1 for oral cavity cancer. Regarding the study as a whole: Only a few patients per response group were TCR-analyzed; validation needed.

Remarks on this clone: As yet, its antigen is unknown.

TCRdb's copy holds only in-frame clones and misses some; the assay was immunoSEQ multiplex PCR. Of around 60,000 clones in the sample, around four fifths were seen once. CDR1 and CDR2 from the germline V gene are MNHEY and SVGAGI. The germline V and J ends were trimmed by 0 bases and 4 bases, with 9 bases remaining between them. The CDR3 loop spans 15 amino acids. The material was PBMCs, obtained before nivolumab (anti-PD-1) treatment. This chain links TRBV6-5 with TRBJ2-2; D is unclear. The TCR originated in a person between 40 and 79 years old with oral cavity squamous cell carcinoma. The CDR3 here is CASSYSRRGTGELFF. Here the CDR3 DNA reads TGTGCCAGCAGTTACTCGAGAAGAGGCACCGGGGAGCTGTTTTTT.